The clone carrying this T cell receptor beta chain has a single count. Its antigen is unidentified. The primer mix had 60 Vbeta and 13 Jbeta primers. TCRdb's copy holds only in-frame clones and misses some; the assay was immunoSEQ multiplex PCR. The sample shows about 110,000 clones, 79% of them seen only once. The CDR3 is made up of 15 amino acids. V gave up 4 bases and J gave up 0 bases; unmatched junction bases: 6. Germline V gives CDR1 SGHRS, CDR2 YFSETQ. This entry is derived from a study of cytomegalovirus exposure and HLA in healthy donors. Study-wide points: Rarity held for most TCR sequences, but there were some public TCRs that occurred in many donors. CMV serostatus was the sole immune exposure data available. Researchers reported that a few CMV-associated chains were confirmed in vitro as CMV antigen-specific.

V is TRBV5-1 and J is TRBJ1-2; 7 bases map to TRBD1. The source of this sequence is a woman aged 40 to 49 in good health and CMV-seronegative. The sequenced sample was PBMCs. The CDR3 loop is CASSARGQTNYGYTF. The CDR3 region has the DNA TGCGCCAGCAGCGCCCGGGGACAGACTAACTATGGCTACACCTTC.